These 32 T cell receptor beta chains were sequenced from one sample in a study of shared clonotypes between healthy human individuals. Here immunoSEQ multiplex PCR was the method, and the copy in TCRdb shows in-frame clones only, minus some. The sample carries 600,000 or so clones, roughly 98% recorded once. Positive CCR7 selection of CD45RO-negative cells yielded the naive CD8 cells, and terminally differentiated effector memory CD45RA+ cells were excluded. The source material was naive CD8+ T cells sorted from blood. These receptor sequences come from a man aged 25-45 years in good health.

V usage is TRBV27 and J usage is TRBJ1-1; tentatively, D is TRBD1 (5 bases). V lost 3 bases to trimming and J lost 2 bases, with 10 bases between them. The CDR3 runs to 14 residues. The germline gives CDR1 MNHEY, CDR2 SMNVEV (reference sequence). The CDR3 coding sequence is TGTGCCAGCAGTTTTGGGACCCCAAACACTGAAGCTTTCTTT. It codes for CASSFGTPNTEAFF.

V is TRBV9 and J is TRBJ2-3, with D possibly matching TRBD2 (6 bases). Germline V gene data show CDR1 as SGDLS and CDR2 as YYNGEE. The V and J ends lost 3 bases and 0 bases respectively, with 8 bases between them. This CDR3 spans 14 amino acids. As DNA, the CDR3 is TGTGCCAGCAGCGGACTAGTTAGCACAGATACGCAGTATTTT. Its translation: CASSGLVSTDTQYF.

V usage is TRBV7-9 and J usage is TRBJ1-2; no reliable D call. V was cut by 3 bases and J by 3 bases, with 8 bases left in between. The CDR3 is 13 amino acids. In germline, CDR1 is SEHNR, CDR2 FQNEAQ (reference sequence). The CDR3 DNA sequence: TGTGCCAGCAGCTTGGGTGGCTACTATGGCTACACCTTC. This sequence encodes CASSLGGYYGYTF.

The V call is TRBV4-1, the J call TRBJ2-3; maybe TRBD2 (6 bases). CDR3 length: 15 amino acids. V lost 1 base to trimming and J lost 2 bases, with 10 bases between them. Germline values: CDR1 MGHRA, CDR2 YSYEKL. DNA for the CDR3: TGCGCCAGCAGCCAAGTGGGACTCAACACAGATACGCAGTATTTT. Protein product: CASSQVGLNTDTQYF.

The chain joins TRBV29-1 to TRBJ2-7; TRBD1 matches at 7 bases. The V gene end was trimmed by 4 bases and the J gene end by 4 bases; junction bases not matched to a gene: 10. The V gene's germline CDR1 is SQVTM and CDR2 ANQGSEA. The CDR3 has 14 residues. CDR3: CSVVGANRGYEQYF. The CDR3, as DNA: TGCAGCGTTGTAGGCGCAAACAGGGGTTACGAGCAGTACTTC.

The chain has TRBV29-1 and TRBJ2-1, with 8 bases lining up with TRBD1. CDR1 and CDR2 (germline): SQVTM, ANQGSEA. This CDR3 has 16 residues. V lost 0 bases to trimming and J lost 7 bases; unmatched junction nucleotides: 11. CDR3 amino acids: CSVEDLPTGASNEQFF. The CDR3 DNA sequence: TGCAGCGTTGAAGATCTCCCGACAGGGGCGAGTAATGAGCAGTTCTTC.

The chain uses TRBV29-1 and TRBJ2-3, with TRBD2 matching 8 bases. Germline CDR1 SQVTM, CDR2 ANQGSEA. This CDR3 comprises 14 residues. The CDR3 is CSNTSGEVQDTQYF. CDR3 nucleotides: TGCAGTAATACTAGCGGAGAGGTCCAGGATACGCAGTATTTT.

The gene calls are TRBV7-9 and TRBJ1-1; D gene ambiguous. The V end was cut by 1 base, the J end by 4 bases, with 10 bases between. The CDR3 has 14 residues. Germline V gene lookup returns CDR1 SEHNR and CDR2 FQNEAQ (reference sequence). The CDR3 nucleotides are TGTGCCAGCAGCTTAGGTATGGCGGCCACTGAAGCTTTCTTT. Translating gives CASSLGMAATEAFF.

The chain joins TRBV29-1 to TRBJ2-7; maybe TRBD2 (5 bases). Between the trimmed V and J ends, which lost 4 bases and 7 bases, there was a span of 14 bases. Per the germline V gene, CDR1 is SQVTM and CDR2 is ANQGSEA. The CDR3 sequence is 12 residues long. The CDR3 coding sequence is TGCAGCGTTGGGCGGCGGGTTCAAGAGCAGTACTTC. Its protein is CSVGRRVQEQYF.

This chain links TRBV27 with TRBJ2-7, with 9 bases that match TRBD2. Germline V lookup: CDR1 MNHEY, CDR2 SMNVEV (reference sequence). J was trimmed by 5 bases and V by 2 bases; bases with no gene match: 4. There are 14 residues in the CDR3. CDR3 sequence: CASSLAGGLNEQYF. The CDR3 nucleotides are TGTGCCAGCAGTTTAGCGGGAGGGCTGAACGAGCAGTACTTC.

This clone was recorded once. The chain is built from TRBV10-3 and TRBJ2-5; 11 bases align to TRBD2. Germline V gene sequence: CDR1 ENHRY, CDR2 SYGVKD. The CDR3 spans 20 residues. V was pared by 3 bases and J by 3 bases, with 18 bases of the junction left unmatched. In DNA, the CDR3 is TGTGCCATCAGTGACCGAGGTAGTCGAACTAGCGGGAGCCAAGAAGAGACCCAGTACTTC. It yields the protein CAISDRGSRTSGSQEETQYF.

This chain links TRBV28 with TRBJ2-2, with D hard to call. The CDR3 totals 13 residues. V was trimmed by 4 bases and J by 5 bases, leaving 8 bases between them. Per germline, CDR1 MDHEN and CDR2 SYDVKM. DNA for the CDR3: TGTGCCAGCAGTTACGACGCGACCGGGGAGCTGTTTTTT. It yields the protein CASSYDATGELFF.

The chain recombines TRBV29-1 with TRBJ1-2; a possible D gene is TRBD1 (5 bases). The germline V gene has CDR1 SQVTM and CDR2 ANQGSEA. Trimming stripped 4 bases from V and 8 bases from J, with 14 bases between. CDR3 length: 12 residues. The CDR3 spells CSVAGGGRGYTF. The DNA of the CDR3 is TGCAGCGTTGCCGGGGGTGGTCGGGGCTACACCTTC.

The chain recombines TRBV7-9 with TRBJ2-1; TRBD2 agrees at 8 bases. The V gene's germline CDR1 is SEHNR and CDR2 FQNEAQ (reference sequence). The CDR3 consists of 15 residues. The junction had 8 bases not matched to a gene; V was cut back by 6 bases and J by 4 bases. CDR3 sequence: CASRVLAAPYNEQFF. CDR3 sequence (DNA): TGTGCCAGCAGGGTACTAGCGGCCCCTTACAATGAGCAGTTCTTC.

This clone was detected once. The V call is TRBV4-1, the J call TRBJ2-5; 10 nucleotides agree with TRBD2. The CDR3 consists of 16 residues. Trimming took 4 bases from V and 1 from J; bases not matched to a gene: 6. Germline V gene data show CDR1 as MGHRA and CDR2 as YSYEKL. CDR3 DNA: TGCGCCAGCAGCCCCCACGTAGCGGGAGGCCAAGAGACCCAGTACTTC. It encodes CASSPHVAGGQETQYF.

This CDR3 is CASCQGQGNTEAFF. CDR3 nucleotides: TGTGCCAGCTGCCAGGGGCAGGGGAACACTGAAGCTTTCTTT. The gene calls are TRBV27 and TRBJ1-1, with a tentative D call TRBD1 (6 bases). CDR1 is MNHEY, CDR2 SMNVEV, per germline (reference sequence). Trimming left V 8 bases short and J 1 base short, with 14 bases between. This CDR3 region has 14 residues.

The V call is TRBV29-1, the J call TRBJ2-7, with D maybe TRBD1 (7 bases). The length of the CDR3 is 16 residues. Trimming shortened V by 3 bases and J by 9 bases, and 27 bases separated the two germline ends. CDR1 is SQVTM, CDR2 ANQGSEA, per germline. The CDR3 DNA reads as TGCAGCGTTGAGGGGGGCCGGACAGGACCGGTGTTGGGGCAGTACTTC. Amino acids: CSVEGGRTGPVLGQYF.

With regard to this clone: The identical CDR3 is also encoded by other nucleotide sequences in the sample. The genes are TRBV9 and TRBJ2-2; D remains ambiguous. Germline CDR1 reads SGDLS; CDR2 reads YYNGEE. Trimming pared 0 bases from V and 4 bases from J, leaving 4 bases between. This CDR3 has 13 amino acids. CDR3: CASSVGGTGELFF. CDR3 DNA sequence: TGTGCCAGCAGCGTAGGCGGCACCGGGGAGCTGTTTTTT. The full variable domain, rest sourced from reference TRBV9 and TRBJ2-2, is DSGVTQTPKHLITATGQRVTLRCSPRSGDLSVYWYQQSLDQGLQFLIQYYNGEERAKGNILERFSAQQFPDLHSELNLSSLELGDSALYFCASSVGGTGELFFGEGSRLTVL.

This chain links TRBV30 with TRBJ1-1; possible D gene TRBD1, 5 bases. From germline, CDR1 is GTSNPN and CDR2 SVGIG (reference sequence). The length of the CDR3 is 16 residues. Trimming removed 0 bases at V and 0 bases at J, with 14 bases between. In DNA, the CDR3 is TGTGCCTGGAGTGTACGGGGCGAAAGACTGAACACTGAAGCTTTCTTT. Translated, it gives CAWSVRGERLNTEAFF.

The chain employs TRBV29-1 and TRBJ2-7, with TRBD1 identical over 7 bases. The germline V gene has CDR1 SQVTM and CDR2 ANQGSEA. The CDR3 runs to 15 residues. After removal of 7 bases from V and 5 bases from J, the junction contained 17 bases not matched to a gene. This CDR3 reads CSAATGELSPHEQYF. The CDR3 DNA reads TGCAGCGCGGCTACAGGGGAGCTTTCCCCCCACGAGCAGTACTTC.

The chain joins TRBV5-8 to TRBJ1-2, with D uncertain. V was pared by 0 bases and J by 0 bases, with 12 bases between. The germline gives CDR1 SGHTS, CDR2 YDEGEE. The CDR3 extends over 16 amino acids. The CDR3: CASSLVLDSANYGYTF. The CDR3 nucleotides read TGTGCCAGCAGCTTGGTGTTGGATTCCGCTAACTATGGCTACACCTTC.

This chain connects TRBV29-1 to TRBJ2-1; D may be TRBD2 (5 bases). The V gene lost 8 bases and the J gene lost 12 bases, with 17 bases spanning the gap. This CDR3 comprises 11 residues. Per the germline V gene, CDR1 is SQVTM and CDR2 is ANQGSEA. The CDR3 region is CSPLITGTQFF. CDR3 sequence (DNA): TGCAGCCCTCTTATCACGGGAACGCAGTTCTTC.

The rearrangement links TRBV7-2 to TRBJ2-1; D unresolved. The CDR3 covers 13 residues. In germline, CDR1 is SGHTA, CDR2 FQGNSA. Trimming stripped 1 base from V and 13 bases from J, with 14 bases between. The CDR3 here is CASSLGRRDPQFF. CDR3 bases: TGTGCCAGCAGCTTAGGGAGAAGAGACCCCCAGTTCTTC.

The chain combines TRBV7-9 with TRBJ1-2; D remains unclear. CDR3 length: 12 residues. The V gene's germline CDR1 is SEHNR and CDR2 FQNEAQ (reference sequence). With 7 bases removed from V and 6 bases from J, the gap between germline ends came to 12 bases. CDR3 nucleotide sequence: TGTGCCAGCAATCCGGGGAGGGATGGCTACACCTTC. Translation: CASNPGRDGYTF.

The rearrangement links TRBV28 to TRBJ2-1; tentative D call: TRBD2 (6 bases). The V end was cut by 3 bases, the J end by 7 bases, with 22 bases between. Germline V gene lookup returns CDR1 MDHEN and CDR2 SYDVKM. The CDR3 spans 17 residues. DNA of the CDR3: TGTGCCAGCAGTTTCGGCCAAGGGACTGGGTATAGGAATGAGCAGTTCTTC. Amino acids: CASSFGQGTGYRNEQFF. Using reference TRBV28 and TRBJ2-1 for the parts outside the CDR3, the full variable domain is DVKVTQSSRYLVKRTGEKVFLECVQDMDHENMFWYRQDPGLGLRLIYFSYDVKMKEKGDIPEGYSVSREKKERFSLILESASTNQTSMYLCASSFGQGTGYRNEQFFGPGTRLTVL.

The chain joins TRBV6-5 to TRBJ1-2, with D possibly being TRBD1 (6 bases). Trimming cost V 0 bases and J 2 bases, with 13 bases left between them. The CDR3 runs 16 residues. Germline CDR1 and CDR2: MNHEY and SVGAGI. CDR3 coding DNA: TGTGCCAGCAGTTACTCGGTGTCGGGGACAAACTATGGCTACACCTTC. It codes for CASSYSVSGTNYGYTF.

The chain has TRBV7-9 and TRBJ1-4; D not certain. The germline V and J ends were trimmed by 6 bases and 0 bases, with 8 bases remaining between them. CDR1 is SEHNR and CDR2 is FQNEAQ in the germline V gene (reference sequence). The CDR3 is 14 residues long. The CDR3 region is CASSRVATNEKLFF. The CDR3 DNA is TGTGCCAGCAGTAGGGTTGCAACTAATGAAAAACTGTTTTTT.

The gene calls are TRBV7-9 and TRBJ1-1; D unresolved. Trimming removed 5 bases from V and 4 bases from J, with 8 bases in between. Germline-derived CDR1 and CDR2 are SEHNR and FQNEAQ (reference sequence). The CDR3 runs 12 residues. The CDR3 sequence is CASSASPTEAFF. CDR3 nucleotide sequence: TGTGCCAGCAGCGCGTCGCCCACTGAAGCTTTCTTT. Full variable domain (outside the CDR3, taken from reference TRBV7-9 and TRBJ1-1): DTGVSQNPRHKITKRGQNVTFRCDPISEHNRLYWYRQTLGQGPEFLTYFQNEAQLEKSRLLSDRFSAERPKGSFSTLEIQRTEQGDSAMYLCASSASPTEAFFGQGTRLTVV.

The genes are TRBV5-1 and TRBJ2-7; D is perhaps TRBD2 (6 bases). The CDR3 is made up of 15 amino acids. CDR1 is SGHRS, CDR2 YFSETQ, per germline. Trimming removed 6 bases from V and 0 bases from J, with 16 bases in between. The CDR3 here is CASTVLAGRSYEQYF. The CDR3 region has the DNA TGCGCCAGCACCGTTTTGGCGGGACGCTCCTACGAGCAGTACTTC.

This clone was seen once. J is TRBJ2-1 and V is TRBV28, with 8 bases lining up with TRBD1. Germline CDR1 reads MDHEN; CDR2 reads SYDVKM. The CDR3 is 17 residues long. V shed 0 bases and J 5 bases; nucleotides not matched to a gene: 9. CDR3 residues: CASSLWRGQGADNEQFF. The CDR3, as DNA: TGTGCCAGCAGTTTATGGAGAGGACAGGGAGCCGACAATGAGCAGTTCTTC.

The chain recombines TRBV11-2 with TRBJ2-7; weak D call: TRBD1 (6 bases). Trimming pared 1 base from V and 6 bases from J, leaving 22 bases between. The CDR3 has 17 residues. Germline V gene sequence: CDR1 SGHAT, CDR2 FQNNGV. The CDR3 here is CASSLVSPPPQGTEQYF. The CDR3 coding sequence is TGTGCCAGCAGCTTAGTGTCGCCCCCCCCACAGGGAACCGAGCAGTACTTC.

This chain links TRBV27 with TRBJ2-7, with a possible D match to TRBD1 (7 bases). The CDR3 is 13 amino acids. Germline CDR1 and CDR2: MNHEY and SMNVEV (reference sequence). Trimming removed 5 bases at V and 2 bases at J, with 10 bases between. In DNA, the CDR3 is TGTGCCAGCAGTAGCAGGGGGGCCTACGAGCAGTACTTC. Its translation: CASSSRGAYEQYF.